This T cell receptor beta chain was documented in a study of T cells after yellow fever vaccination. At the level of the study: Fractions of low cell number were prepared using SMART-Seq v4 Ultra Low Input.

CDR3 length: 12 amino acids. The germline V gene encodes CDR1 SNHLY and CDR2 FYNNEI. The germline V and J ends were trimmed by 7 bases and 6 bases, with 12 bases remaining between them. The sample holds a few counts of this clonotype. Its matching antigen is unknown. General observations from the study: Clones from primary vaccination mostly reappeared after the booster (approximately 95% CD4, around 90% CD8). Only a minor proportion of clonotypes was detected across both CD4 and CD8 compartments.

Template switching by 5'RACE produced TCR cDNA, adding a universal primer site and UMIs. TCRdb recomputed calls from the 5' RACE reads with MiXCR, one row per CDR3 protein. The data hold about 320,000 distinct CDR3 sequences, with around 4.5% observed a single time. This sequence originates from a man aged 18-30 years who received the YFV17D yellow fever vaccine. The chain is built from TRBV2 and TRBJ1-2, with a weak D call TRBD1 (5 bases). The source was PBMCs, collected 15 days after the yellow fever booster vaccination. Here the CDR3 DNA reads TGTGCCAGCATAAGGGACCTGGATGGCTACACCTTC. The encoded protein is CASIRDLDGYTF.